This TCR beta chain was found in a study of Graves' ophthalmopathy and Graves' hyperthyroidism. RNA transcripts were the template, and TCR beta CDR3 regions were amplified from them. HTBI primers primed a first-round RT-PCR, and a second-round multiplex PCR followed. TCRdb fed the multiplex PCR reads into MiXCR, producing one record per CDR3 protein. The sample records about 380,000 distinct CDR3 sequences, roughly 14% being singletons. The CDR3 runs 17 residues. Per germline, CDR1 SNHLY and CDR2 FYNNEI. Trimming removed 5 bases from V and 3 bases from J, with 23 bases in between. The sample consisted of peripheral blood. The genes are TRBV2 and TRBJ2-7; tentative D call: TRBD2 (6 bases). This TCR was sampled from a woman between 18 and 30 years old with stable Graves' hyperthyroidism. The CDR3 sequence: CASSWNGRTGGFYEQYF. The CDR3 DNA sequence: TGTGCCAGCAGTTGGAATGGGAGGACTGGGGGATTCTACGAGCAGTACTTC.